This entry lists 25 T cell receptor beta chains sequenced from one sample in a study of regulatory T cells in long-lasting Graves disease. The time point denotes: newly diagnosed GD, antithyroid drugs for less than 3 months. The TCR library used RNA extracted from PBMCs. The TCR beta library used iRepertoire HTBI primers with Arm-PCR amplification of CDR3. TCRdb itself ran the multiplex PCR reads through MiXCR, one entry per CDR3 protein. This table has around 420,000 distinct CDR3 sequences, 15% to 18% appearing once. The sample here was peripheral blood mononuclear cells (PBMCs), taken at new diagnosis, from a patient treated with antithyroid drugs. These receptors all stem from a female donor with Graves disease.

This clonotype was detected many times. This chain joins TRBV12-3 or TRBV12-4 and TRBJ2-7; D may be TRBD1 (6 bases). The CDR3 consists of 14 residues. V shed 5 bases and J shed 5 bases, with 16 bases lying between them. The CDR3, as DNA: TGTGCCAGCAGTCGGGGAACAGGGCGGAACGAGCAGTACTTC. Translated: CASSRGTGRNEQYF.

This clonotype was counted at least ten times. The chain is built from TRBV27 and TRBJ2-7; tentatively, D is TRBD1 (6 bases). Germline assignment: CDR1 MNHEY and CDR2 SMNVEV (reference sequence). The CDR3 runs to 14 residues. With 2 bases removed from V and 3 bases from J, the gap between germline ends came to 11 bases. CDR3 residues: CASSLGVGGYEQYF. The CDR3 bases are TGTGCCAGCAGTTTAGGGGTAGGGGGCTACGAGCAGTACTTC.

The table lists this clonotype with a few counts. Here the CDR3 reads CASSQLTGHSNQPQHF. DNA for the CDR3: TGTGCCAGCAGTCAACTTACAGGCCATAGCAATCAGCCCCAGCATTTT. The chain couples TRBV12-3 or TRBV12-4 to TRBJ1-5, with TRBD1 as a possible D gene (5 bases). The germline V and J ends were trimmed by 5 bases and 0 bases, with 14 bases remaining between them. The CDR3 runs 16 residues.

This clonotype was found many times. The chain recombines TRBV11-2 with TRBJ2-5, with D perhaps matching TRBD1 or TRBD2 (5 bases each). Germline V lookup: CDR1 SGHAT, CDR2 FQNNGV. V lost 7 bases to trimming and J lost 5 bases, with 20 bases between them. The CDR3 contains 15 residues. The CDR3 region is CASIPGLGVGETQYF. CDR3 DNA: TGTGCCAGCATCCCTGGATTGGGGGTGGGCGAGACCCAGTACTTC.

This clonotype came up many times. The V gene is TRBV12-3 or TRBV12-4, the J gene TRBJ1-2, with 8 nucleotides matching TRBD1. The CDR3 totals 15 residues. Germline trimming cut 3 bases from V and 2 bases from J; bases unmatched to any gene: 5. The CDR3 nucleotides read TGTGCCAGCAGTTTTGAATCAGGGGGCAACTATGGCTACACCTTC. This codes for CASSFESGGNYGYTF.

The chain has TRBV20-1 and TRBJ2-7, with 8 bases that match TRBD2. Trimming removed 0 bases from V and 2 bases from J; junction bases left unmatched: 6. CDR1 and CDR2 (germline): DFQATT, SNEGSKA (reference sequence). CDR3 length equals 15 residues. Written as DNA, the CDR3 is TGCAGTGCTAGAGATGTAGCGGGACCGGCCTACGAGCAGTACTTC. Its translation: CSARDVAGPAYEQYF.

This clonotype was seen many times. The rearrangement links TRBV2 to TRBJ1-6; D gene ambiguous. V dropped 6 bases and J dropped 18 bases, with 15 bases sitting between them. Germline CDR1 and CDR2: SNHLY and FYNNEI. The CDR3 has 11 amino acids. The CDR3: CASSSADKAHF. CDR3 nucleotide sequence: TGTGCCAGCAGCTCAGCTGACAAGGCCCACTTT.

The DNA for the CDR3 is TGCAGTGCTAGAGATGGACAGGGTCAACTAGCGGGGGGCCCCTACGAGCAGTACTTC. It yields the protein CSARDGQGQLAGGPYEQYF. The chain recombines TRBV20-1 with TRBJ2-7, with 12 bases fitting TRBD2. CDR3 length: 19 amino acids. The germline CDR1 and CDR2 sequences are DFQATT and SNEGSKA (reference sequence). The trim removed 0 bases at V and 2 bases at J, leaving 14 bases unmatched.

This clonotype came up many times. V and J are TRBV9 and TRBJ1-2; 7 bases map to TRBD1. This CDR3 has 14 amino acids. Germline V CDR1 and CDR2: SGDLS, YYNGEE. The V and J ends lost 2 bases and 3 bases, in that order; junction bases with no gene match: 4. CDR3 sequence reads: CASSVRGQDYGYTF. CDR3 DNA: TGTGCCAGCAGCGTTCGCGGACAGGACTATGGCTACACCTTC.

This clonotype was counted ten times or more. This chain joins TRBV20-1 and TRBJ2-7; maybe TRBD1 (6 bases). The CDR3 spans 15 residues. Looked up from germline, CDR1 is DFQATT and CDR2 is SNEGSKA (reference sequence). Trimming cost V 0 bases and J 0 bases, with 12 bases left between them. This chain's CDR3 is CSARDPKGGSYEQYF. CDR3 DNA: TGCAGTGCTAGAGATCCGAAAGGGGGCTCCTACGAGCAGTACTTC.

The sample holds many counts of this clonotype. V and J are TRBV5-1 and TRBJ2-3; 7 positions match TRBD2. Germline CDR1 reads SGHRS; CDR2 reads YFSETQ. The CDR3 sequence is 18 residues long. The V segment lost 2 bases and the J segment 7 bases; nucleotides outside the gene matches: 19. The CDR3 bases are TGCGCCAGCAGCTTACAAAGCGGGATTGGGGTCGTTGGATATACGCAGTATTTT. It encodes CASSLQSGIGVVGYTQYF. The complete variable domain, with remaining parts taken from reference TRBV5-1 and TRBJ2-3, reads KAGVTQTPRYLIKTRGQQVTLSCSPISGHRSVSWYQQTPGQGLQFLFEYFSETQRNKGNFPGRFSGRQFSNSRSEMNVSTLELGDSALYLCASSLQSGIGVVGYTQYFGPGTRLTVL.

This clonotype has at least ten counts. The V and J genes are TRBV15 and TRBJ2-1; 8 bases match TRBD2. Trimming cost V 0 bases and J 3 bases; bases outside gene matches: 4. Looked up from germline, CDR1 is LNHNV and CDR2 is YYDKDF (reference sequence). The CDR3 runs to 16 residues. CDR3 nucleotide sequence: TGTGCCACCAGCAGAGACGGGCGGGGGGTCTACAATGAGCAGTTCTTC. Its translation is CATSRDGRGVYNEQFF.

J is TRBJ2-3 and V is TRBV7-9; D ambiguous. Trimming stripped 2 bases from V and 5 bases from J, with 5 bases between. The CDR3 is 12 amino acids. CDR1 and CDR2 from the germline V gene are SEHNR and FQNEAQ (reference sequence). This chain's CDR3 is CASSLWVDTQYF. CDR3 DNA: TGTGCCAGCAGCTTATGGGTAGATACGCAGTATTTT.

In this sample, this clonotype turned up many times. The genes are TRBV5-1 and TRBJ1-1; D is perhaps TRBD1 (6 bases). Trimming took 6 bases from V and 0 from J, leaving 12 bases between them. The CDR3 is 14 amino acids. CDR1 SGHRS and CDR2 YFSETQ come from the germline V gene. CDR3 sequence reads: CASTRGQMNTEAFF. The CDR3 DNA reads as TGCGCCAGCACCCGCGGACAGATGAACACTGAAGCTTTCTTT.

This clonotype came up many times. The chain has TRBV5-1 and TRBJ2-1; no clear D. Germline CDR1 is SGHRS and CDR2 is YFSETQ. V lost 2 bases, J lost 5 bases, and 5 bases lay in between. The CDR3 loop spans 12 amino acids. The CDR3 DNA is TGCGCCAGCAGCTTAAGCGACAATGAGCAGTTCTTC. Protein sequence: CASSLSDNEQFF.

The genes are TRBV7-9 and TRBJ2-1; D is unresolved. V lost 0 bases, J lost 5 bases, and 11 bases lay in between. The length of the CDR3 is 15 residues. CDR1 is SEHNR, CDR2 FQNEAQ, per germline (reference sequence). The CDR3 loop reads CASSLARSPNNEQFF. The CDR3 DNA is TGTGCCAGCAGCTTAGCGCGGAGTCCCAACAATGAGCAGTTCTTC.

Points on this clonotype: The junction does not match germline at one end; this may be a read error. The chain employs TRBV29-1 and TRBJ1-1; TRBD1 is a possible D gene (5 bases). Germline lookup yields CDR1 SQVTM and CDR2 ANQGSEA. The CDR3 is made up of 12 amino acids. The CDR3 DNA is TGCAGCGTGGAAGACGGGGGAGCTGAAGCTTTCTTT. Protein product: CSVEDGGAEAFF.

This clonotype came up many times. The chain carries TRBV20-1 and TRBJ2-1; 10 bases map to TRBD2. The ends lost 6 bases at V and 2 bases at J; junction bases unmatched: 1. The CDR3 extends over 13 amino acids. Germline values: CDR1 DFQATT, CDR2 SNEGSKA (reference sequence). CDR3 nucleotide sequence: TGCAGTGCAAGCGGGAGGGCCTACAATGAGCAGTTCTTC. This translates into CSASGRAYNEQFF.

The CDR3 loop is CAIPLAGVGSYEQYF. Here the CDR3 DNA reads TGTGCCATCCCCCTAGCGGGAGTAGGGTCCTACGAGCAGTACTTC. The chain employs TRBV10-3 and TRBJ2-7; the match to TRBD2 covers 10 bases. V lost 8 bases and J lost 1; bases outside the gene matches: 8. Germline V gene data show CDR1 as ENHRY and CDR2 as SYGVKD. CDR3 length: 15 amino acids.

This clonotype was seen at least ten times. The V gene is TRBV2, the J gene TRBJ2-1; maybe TRBD1 (6 bases). This CDR3 region has 14 residues. The germline V gene encodes CDR1 SNHLY and CDR2 FYNNEI. The V end lost 8 bases, the J end lost 0 bases, and 11 bases lay between the germline ends. The CDR3 sequence: CASRDTSSYNEQFF. CDR3 sequence (DNA): TGTGCCAGCCGGGACACGAGCTCCTACAATGAGCAGTTCTTC. The full variable domain, its missing parts supplied by reference TRBV2 and TRBJ2-1, is EPEVTQTPSHQVTQMGQEVILRCVPISNHLYFYWYRQILGQKVEFLVSFYNNEISEKSEIFDDQFSVERPDGSNFTLKIRSTKLEDSAMYFCASRDTSSYNEQFFGPGTRLTVL.

This clonotype appeared many times. The chain uses TRBV20-1 and TRBJ1-1, with unresolved D. From germline, CDR1 is DFQATT and CDR2 SNEGSKA (reference sequence). The CDR3 has 15 amino acids. Trimming shortened V by 1 base and J by 1 base, and 13 bases separated the two germline ends. DNA for the CDR3: TGCAGTGCTAGAGGCGGCCGGCGGGGGAACACTGAAGCTTTCTTT. Translating gives CSARGGRRGNTEAFF.

Ten or more counts support this clonotype. The rearrangement links TRBV5-1 to TRBJ2-7, with 9 bases fitting TRBD1. Germline CDR1 and CDR2: SGHRS and YFSETQ. The CDR3 has 15 residues. With 0 bases clipped from V and 3 bases from J, the junction kept 4 bases outside the gene matches. The CDR3 coding sequence is TGCGCCAGCAGCTTGGACCGGGACAGGGTCTACGAGCAGTACTTC. Amino acids: CASSLDRDRVYEQYF.

In this sample, this clonotype turned up many times. In DNA, the CDR3 is TGTGCTAGTGGTTTCGGAACCGGATTGGACAGGGGGAGCGAGCAGTACTTC. It codes for CASGFGTGLDRGSEQYF. The rearrangement joins TRBV12-5 to TRBJ2-7; 10 bases fit TRBD1. Germline-derived CDR1 and CDR2 are LGHNT and FRNRAP. With V trimmed by 3 bases and J by 6 bases, 14 bases remained unmatched. The CDR3 runs 17 residues.

This clonotype was found many times. The genes are TRBV19 and TRBJ1-1; TRBD1 is a possible D gene (5 bases). The CDR3 is made up of 14 amino acids. V was shortened by 4 bases and J by 5 bases, with 14 bases between the two germline ends. Germline V gene lookup returns CDR1 LNHDA and CDR2 SQIVND (reference sequence). The CDR3 spells CASSTGLGLTEAFF. For the CDR3, the DNA is TGTGCCAGTAGTACGGGCCTGGGACTAACTGAAGCTTTCTTT. Together with reference TRBV19 and TRBJ1-1, the CDR3 gives the full variable domain: DGGITQSPKYLFRKEGQNVTLSCEQNLNHDAMYWYRQDPGQGLRLIYYSQIVNDFQKGDIAEGYSVSREKKESFPLTVTSAQKNPTAFYLCASSTGLGLTEAFFGQGTRLTVV.

This clonotype was observed many times. The V and J genes are TRBV6-2 or TRBV6-3 and TRBJ2-7; D may match TRBD1 or TRBD2 (5 bases each). Germline-derived CDR1 and CDR2 are MNHEY and SVGEGT. V was cut by 6 bases and J by 6 bases, with 21 bases left in between. The CDR3 is 15 residues long. The CDR3 DNA sequence: TGTGCCAGCAGGTCTTTCTTAGCACGAGGGGCCGAGCAGTACTTC. Translated: CASRSFLARGAEQYF.